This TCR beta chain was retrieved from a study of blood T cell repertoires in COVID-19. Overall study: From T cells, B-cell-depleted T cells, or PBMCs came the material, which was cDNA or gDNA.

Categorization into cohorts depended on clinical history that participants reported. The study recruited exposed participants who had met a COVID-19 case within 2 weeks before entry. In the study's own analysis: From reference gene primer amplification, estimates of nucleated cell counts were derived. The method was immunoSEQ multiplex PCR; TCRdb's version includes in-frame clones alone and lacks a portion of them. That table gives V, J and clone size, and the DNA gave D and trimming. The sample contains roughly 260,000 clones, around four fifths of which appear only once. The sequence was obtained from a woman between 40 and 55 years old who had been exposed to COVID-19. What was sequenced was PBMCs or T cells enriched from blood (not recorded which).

CDR3 sequence reads: CASSFGQGGIRGTEAFF. For the CDR3, the DNA is TGTGCCAGCAGTTTCGGACAGGGGGGGATTCGTGGCACTGAAGCTTTCTTT. The chain recombines TRBV27 with TRBJ1-1; TRBD1 matches 10 bases. The V segment lost 3 bases and the J segment 4 bases; nucleotides outside the gene matches: 11. Germline loops: CDR1 MNHEY, CDR2 SMNVEV (reference sequence). This CDR3 is 17 amino acids long.